A selection of T cell receptor beta chains follows, all from one sample in a study of Ad26.COV2.S vaccination and SARS-CoV-2 variants. TCRdb keeps only in-frame clones here, not all; method: immunoSEQ multiplex PCR. This sample has about 320,000 clones; around four fifths occur once, and the top ten carry approximately 2.2%. Sequencing used peripheral blood, obtained in a trial of Ad26.COV2.S vaccine versus placebo. Receptors were obtained from a person aged 18-65 years who received the Ad26.COV2.S COVID-19 vaccine or a placebo. CDR3s include the opening cysteine and the closing phenylalanine or tryptophan. D genes are given only for firm matches. The size field is filled for only some rows; it gives once, few, many or a size class.

. TRBJ2-3 . TRBV29-1 CSVEGPGGPDTQYF TGCAGCGTTGAAGGACCGGGGGGCCCAGATACGCAGTATTTT
. TRBJ1-5 . TRBV6-5 CASTRVLSNQPQHF TGTGCCAGCACTCGAGTACTAAGCAATCAGCCCCAGCATTTT
. TRBJ1-1 . TRBV6-8 CASSYGFGHSNTEAFF TGTGCCAGCAGTTATGGGTTCGGGCATTCGAACACTGAAGCTTTCTTT
. TRBJ1-1 few TRBV11-2 CASSLAGQGSGAFF TGTGCCAGCAGCTTAGCGGGGCAGGGTTCTGGAGCTTTCTTT
. TRBJ1-2 . TRBV15 CATSTGGLDSLYGYTF TGTGCCACCAGCACCGGGGGTTTAGACAGCCTCTATGGCTACACCTTC
. TRBJ1-5 . TRBV10-3 CAIRSGGAGSHQPQHF TGTGCCATTAGAAGCGGAGGGGCAGGTTCGCATCAGCCCCAGCATTTT
. TRBJ1-1 . TRBV12-3/TRBV12-4 CASSPLGHTEAFF TGTGCCAGCAGTCCACTAGGACACACTGAAGCTTTCTTT
. TRBJ2-3 . TRBV4-2 CASRWGDTQYF TGTGCCAGCAGGTGGGGGGATACGCAGTATTTT
. TRBJ1-5 . TRBV3-1/TRBV3-2 CASRGTGNQPQHF TGTGCCAGTCGAGGGACGGGCAATCAGCCCCAGCATTTT
. TRBJ1-6 . TRBV7-9 CASMRRGGDYNSPLHF TGTGCCAGCATGAGAAGGGGCGGGGACTATAATTCACCCCTCCACTTT
TRBD1 TRBJ1-1 . TRBV18 CASRDSMNTEAFF TGTGCCAGCAGGGACAGCATGAACACTGAAGCTTTCTTT
TRBD2 TRBJ2-7 . TRBV5-6 CASSLPPRGGSHEQYF TGTGCCAGCAGCTTACCCCCGCGGGGAGGGTCCCACGAGCAGTACTTC
TRBD1 TRBJ2-3 . TRBV19 CASSRDRSTDTQYF TGTGCCAGTAGTCGGGACAGATCCACAGATACGCAGTATTTT
TRBD2 TRBJ2-1 . TRBV18 CASSPLLAGGHKEQFF TGTGCCAGCTCACCGCTACTAGCGGGGGGCCATAAAGAGCAGTTCTTC
. TRBJ2-6 . TRBV28 CASSLKILSTSGANVLTF TGTGCCAGCAGTTTAAAAATCCTGTCAACCTCTGGGGCCAACGTCCTGACTTTC
. TRBJ1-5 once TRBV7-2 CASSYRDGDQPQHF TGTGCCAGCAGCTACCGGGACGGAGATCAGCCCCAGCATTTT
TRBD2 TRBJ2-1 few TRBV28 CASTELPPLAGGRYNEQFF TGTGCCAGCACCGAATTACCCCCTTTAGCGGGGGGTCGATACAATGAGCAGTTCTTC
. TRBJ2-2 . TRBV2 CASSVYNGELFF TGTGCCAGCAGTGTCTACAACGGGGAGCTGTTTTTT
TRBD1 TRBJ2-3 . TRBV5-1 CASMNRGPGAFADTQYF TGCGCCAGCATGAACAGGGGTCCAGGAGCGTTTGCAGATACGCAGTATTTT
. TRBJ1-1 few TRBV5-6 CASSFTRAMNTEAFF TGTGCCAGCAGCTTCACCCGGGCCATGAACACTGAAGCTTTCTTT
. TRBJ2-7 . TRBV4-1 CASSQAGYEQYF TGCGCCAGCAGCCAGGCGGGTTACGAGCAGTACTTC
. TRBJ1-2 . TRBV7-8 CASAMRWDNYGYTF TGTGCCAGTGCCATGAGGTGGGATAACTATGGCTACACCTTC
TRBD1 TRBJ2-7 . TRBV2 CASRDPGTGAYEQYF TGTGCCAGCAGGGACCCCGGGACAGGGGCCTACGAGCAGTACTTC
TRBD1 TRBJ1-1 . TRBV10-3 CAISERTGAFSGAFF TGTGCCATCAGTGAGAGAACAGGGGCTTTTTCCGGAGCTTTCTTT
TRBD1 TRBJ1-2 few TRBV2 CASRGSGTGETGYGYTF TGTGCCAGCAGGGGATCCGGGACAGGGGAGACCGGTTATGGCTACACCTTC
. TRBJ2-2 . TRBV6-5 CASSPGTLNTGELFF TGTGCCAGCAGTCCCGGGACCTTGAACACCGGGGAGCTGTTTTTT
. TRBJ1-1 . TRBV11-2 CASSLVGGVNTEAFF TGTGCCAGCAGCTTAGTGGGGGGCGTGAACACTGAAGCTTTCTTT
. TRBJ2-7 . TRBV7-3 CASTRQDLPYEQYF TGTGCCAGCACCAGACAGGATCTTCCCTACGAGCAGTACTTC
. TRBJ1-2 once TRBV10-3 CATAGAANYGYTF TGTGCCACAGCAGGAGCAGCTAACTATGGCTACACCTTC
TRBD1 TRBJ1-5 . TRBV3-1/TRBV3-2 CASSPAPGQGGGQPQHF TGTGCCAGCAGCCCGGCCCCGGGACAGGGGGGTGGTCAGCCCCAGCATTTT
. TRBJ2-7 . TRBV29-1 CSVERRQGTYEQYF TGCAGCGTTGAACGACGGCAGGGGACCTACGAGCAGTACTTC
TRBD2 TRBJ2-5 . TRBV7-2 CASSPIRLAGGPQYF TGTGCCAGCAGCCCCATTCGACTAGCGGGGGGCCCGCAGTACTTC